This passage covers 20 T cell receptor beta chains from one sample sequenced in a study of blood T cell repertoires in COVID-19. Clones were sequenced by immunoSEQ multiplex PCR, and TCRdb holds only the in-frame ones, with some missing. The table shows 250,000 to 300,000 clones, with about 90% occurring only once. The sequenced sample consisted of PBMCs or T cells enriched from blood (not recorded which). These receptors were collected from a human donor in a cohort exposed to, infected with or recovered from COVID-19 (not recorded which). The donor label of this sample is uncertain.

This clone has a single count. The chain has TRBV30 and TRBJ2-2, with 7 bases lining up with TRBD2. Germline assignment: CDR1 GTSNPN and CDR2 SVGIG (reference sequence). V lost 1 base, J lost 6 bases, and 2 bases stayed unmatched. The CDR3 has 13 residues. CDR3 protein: CAWSETSPGELFF. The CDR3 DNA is TGTGCCTGGAGTGAGACTAGCCCCGGGGAGCTGTTTTTT.

The CDR3 loop is CASSSGVFGNQPQHF. As DNA, the CDR3 is TGTGCCAGCAGCTCAGGGGTTTTCGGCAATCAGCCCCAGCATTTT. The rearrangement links TRBV5-6 to TRBJ1-5; possibly TRBD1 for D (6 bases). The CDR3 has 15 residues. V was clipped by 3 bases and J by 2 bases, with 12 bases between them. Per the germline V gene, CDR1 is SGHDT and CDR2 is YYEEEE.

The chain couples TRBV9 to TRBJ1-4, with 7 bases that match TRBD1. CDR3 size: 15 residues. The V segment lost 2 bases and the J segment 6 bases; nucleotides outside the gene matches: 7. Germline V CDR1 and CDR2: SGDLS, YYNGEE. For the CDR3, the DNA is TGTGCCAGCAGCGTCATGACAGGGCCGTATGAAAAACTGTTTTTT. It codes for CASSVMTGPYEKLFF.

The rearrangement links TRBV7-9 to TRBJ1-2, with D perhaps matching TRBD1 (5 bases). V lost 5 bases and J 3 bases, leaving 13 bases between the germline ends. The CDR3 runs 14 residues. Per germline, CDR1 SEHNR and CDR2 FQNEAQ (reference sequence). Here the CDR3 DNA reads TGTGCCAGCAGCCCCCCGGGGGGATACTATGGCTACACCTTC. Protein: CASSPPGGYYGYTF.

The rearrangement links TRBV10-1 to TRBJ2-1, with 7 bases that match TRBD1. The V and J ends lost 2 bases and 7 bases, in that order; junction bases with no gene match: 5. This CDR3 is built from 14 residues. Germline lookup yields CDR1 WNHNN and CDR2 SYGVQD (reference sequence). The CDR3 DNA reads TGCGCCAGCAGTGAGGTGAGGGGGCGAAATGAGCAGTTCTTC. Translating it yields CASSEVRGRNEQFF.

CDR3 in amino acids: CASSQSRGQNYNSPLHF. The CDR3 DNA follows: TGTGCCAGCAGCCAAAGCCGCGGACAGAACTATAATTCACCCCTCCACTTT. The rearrangement joins TRBV3-1 (or the pseudogene TRBV3-2) to TRBJ1-6; perhaps TRBD1 as D (6 bases). This CDR3 region has 17 residues. The V end was cut by 2 bases, the J end by 3 bases, with 14 bases between. Germline V gene data show CDR1 as LGHDT and CDR2 as YNNKEL (reference sequence).

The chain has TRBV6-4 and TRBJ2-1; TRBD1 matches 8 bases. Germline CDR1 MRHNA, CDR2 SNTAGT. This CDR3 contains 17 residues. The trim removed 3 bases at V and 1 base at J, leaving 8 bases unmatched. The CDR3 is CASSEVGTGVSYNEQFF. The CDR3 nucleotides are TGTGCCAGCAGTGAAGTAGGGACAGGAGTTTCCTACAATGAGCAGTTCTTC.

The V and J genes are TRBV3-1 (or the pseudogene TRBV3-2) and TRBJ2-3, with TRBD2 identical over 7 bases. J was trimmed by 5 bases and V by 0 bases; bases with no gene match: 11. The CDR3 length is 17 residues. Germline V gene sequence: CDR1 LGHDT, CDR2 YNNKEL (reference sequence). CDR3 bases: TGTGCCAGCAGCCAAGATGACGGCGGGGGTCGAAAAGATACGCAGTATTTT. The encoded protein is CASSQDDGGGRKDTQYF.

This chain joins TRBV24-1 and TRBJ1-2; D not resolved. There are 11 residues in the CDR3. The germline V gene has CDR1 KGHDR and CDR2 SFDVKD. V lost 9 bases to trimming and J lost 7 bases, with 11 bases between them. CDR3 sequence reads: CATLGSSGYTF. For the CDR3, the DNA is TGTGCCACCTTAGGGAGTTCTGGCTACACCTTC.

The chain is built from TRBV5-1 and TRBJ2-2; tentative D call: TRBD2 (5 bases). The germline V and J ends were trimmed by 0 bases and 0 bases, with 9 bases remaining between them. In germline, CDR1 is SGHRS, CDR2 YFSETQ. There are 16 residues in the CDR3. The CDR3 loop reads CASSLVRGANTGELFF. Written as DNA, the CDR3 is TGCGCCAGCAGCTTGGTTCGGGGTGCGAACACCGGGGAGCTGTTTTTT.

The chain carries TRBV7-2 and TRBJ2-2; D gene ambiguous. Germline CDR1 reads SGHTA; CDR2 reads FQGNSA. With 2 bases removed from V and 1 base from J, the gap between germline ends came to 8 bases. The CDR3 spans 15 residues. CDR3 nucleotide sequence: TGTGCCAGCAGCTTATCTGGCAAGAACACCGGGGAGCTGTTTTTT. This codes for CASSLSGKNTGELFF. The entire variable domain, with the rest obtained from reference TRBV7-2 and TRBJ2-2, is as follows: GAGVSQSPSNKVTEKGKDVELRCDPISGHTALYWYRQSLGQGLEFLIYFQGNSAPDKSGLPSDRFSAERTGGSVSTLTIQRTQQEDSAVYLCASSLSGKNTGELFFGEGSRLTVL.

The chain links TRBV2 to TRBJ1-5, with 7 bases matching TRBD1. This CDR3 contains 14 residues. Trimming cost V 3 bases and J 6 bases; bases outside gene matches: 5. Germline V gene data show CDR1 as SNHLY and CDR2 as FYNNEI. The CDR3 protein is CASSEGTARQPQHF. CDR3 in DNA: TGTGCCAGCAGTGAGGGGACAGCGCGTCAGCCCCAGCATTTT.

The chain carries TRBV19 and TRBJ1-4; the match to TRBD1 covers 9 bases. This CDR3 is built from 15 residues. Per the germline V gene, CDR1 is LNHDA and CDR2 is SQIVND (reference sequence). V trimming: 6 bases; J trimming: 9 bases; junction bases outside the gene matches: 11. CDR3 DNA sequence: TGTGCCAGTAGCACAGGGGGCGCGATTAAAAAAAAACTGTTTTTT. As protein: CASSTGGAIKKKLFF.

This chain's CDR3 is CASSSGGGEQYF. In DNA form, the CDR3 reads TGTGCCAGCAGCTCGGGGGGGGGCGAGCAGTACTTC. This chain connects TRBV5-4 to TRBJ2-7; 8 positions agree with TRBD2. This CDR3 spans 12 amino acids. The germline V gene encodes CDR1 SGHNT and CDR2 YYREEE (reference sequence). Trimming at V came to 3 bases and at J to 6 bases, leaving 2 bases not matched to a gene. Full variable domain (missing parts from reference TRBV5-4 and TRBJ2-7): ETGVTQSPTHLIKTRGQQVTLRCSSQSGHNTVSWYQQALGQGPQFIFQYYREEENGRGNFPPRFSGLQFPNYSSELNVNALELDDSALYLCASSSGGGEQYFGPGTRLTVT.

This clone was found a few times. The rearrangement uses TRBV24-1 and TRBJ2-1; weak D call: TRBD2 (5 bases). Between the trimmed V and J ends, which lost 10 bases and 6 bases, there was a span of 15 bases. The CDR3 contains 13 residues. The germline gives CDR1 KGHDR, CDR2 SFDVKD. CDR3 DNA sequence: TGTGCCACGCGGGCCTCGAATTTCAATGAGCAGTTCTTC. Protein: CATRASNFNEQFF.

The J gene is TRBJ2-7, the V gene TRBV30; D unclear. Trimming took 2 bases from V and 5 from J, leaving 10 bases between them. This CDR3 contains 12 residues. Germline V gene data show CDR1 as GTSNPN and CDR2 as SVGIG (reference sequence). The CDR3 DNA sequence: TGTGCCTGGAGTCCTAGTCCCCACGAGCAGTACTTC. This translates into CAWSPSPHEQYF. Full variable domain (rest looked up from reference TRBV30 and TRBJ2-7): SQTIHQWPATLVQPVGSPLSLECTVEGTSNPNLYWYRQAAGRGLQLLFYSVGIGQISSEVPQNLSASRPQDRQFILSSKKLLLSDSGFYLCAWSPSPHEQYFGPGTRLTVT.

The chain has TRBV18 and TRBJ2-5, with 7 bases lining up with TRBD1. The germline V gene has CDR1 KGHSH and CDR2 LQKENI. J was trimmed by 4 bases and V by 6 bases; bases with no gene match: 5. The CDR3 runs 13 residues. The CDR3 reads CASSKDRLETQYF. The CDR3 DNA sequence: TGTGCCAGCTCCAAGGACAGGCTAGAGACCCAGTACTTC.

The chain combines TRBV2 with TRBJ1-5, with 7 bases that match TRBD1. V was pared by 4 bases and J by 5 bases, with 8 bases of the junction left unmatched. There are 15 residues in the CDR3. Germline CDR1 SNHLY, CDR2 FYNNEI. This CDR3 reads CASSGRQGRDQPQHF. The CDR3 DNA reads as TGTGCCAGCAGTGGCCGACAGGGACGAGATCAGCCCCAGCATTTT.

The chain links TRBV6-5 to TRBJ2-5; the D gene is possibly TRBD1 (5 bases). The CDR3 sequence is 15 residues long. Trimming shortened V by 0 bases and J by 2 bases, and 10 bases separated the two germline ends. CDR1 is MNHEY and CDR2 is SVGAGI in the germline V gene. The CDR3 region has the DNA TGTGCCAGCAGTTACTCGGGGCGGTCTCAAGAGACCCAGTACTTC. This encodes CASSYSGRSQETQYF.

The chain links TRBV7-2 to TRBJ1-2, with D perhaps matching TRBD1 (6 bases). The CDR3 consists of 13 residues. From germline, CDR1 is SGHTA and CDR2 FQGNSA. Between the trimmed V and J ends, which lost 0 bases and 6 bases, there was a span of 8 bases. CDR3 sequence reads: CASSLARQDGYTF. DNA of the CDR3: TGTGCCAGCAGCTTAGCCAGACAGGATGGCTACACCTTC.